This T cell receptor (beta chain) originates from a study of shared clonotypes between healthy human individuals (dated by TCRdb to about 2020). Study-level background: The cohort included a few men and a couple of women between 18 and 49 years of age. The study deeply sequenced blood TCR repertoires of about 5 healthy adults to estimate repertoire size and the extent of clonotype sharing between individuals. Libraries were prepared and TCR repertoires were sequenced by different laboratories using diverse techniques, in order to increase sequencing depth and limit assay-specific biases. Per donor, leukapheresis produced somewhere between about 0.8 and 9.5 billion PBMCs. For each donor, CD4 naive and CD4 memory were each run on three plates, CD8 naive on two plates, and CD8 memory on one plate. Here is what the overall study found, with its caveats: The small number of donors limited the genetic and exposure-history diversity represented. Larger estimated clonotype richness was generally found for naive subsets than for memory subsets. About 5% of naive CD4, 3.5% of naive CD8, about 2.4% of memory CD4, and around 0.42% of memory CD8 clonotypes were shared across four donors. Pairwise subsampling indicated that sequencing depth was expected to affect the degree of clonotype sharing among donors. Incomplete sequencing was indicated by rarefaction of sorted-subset datasets, despite the large sequencing depth. Sampling was restricted to blood, and TCR repertoires in tissues likely differ from the TCR repertoires found in blood. Higher generation probabilities were observed for clonotypes shared by all four sorted-subset donors than for non-shared clonotypes.

Donors were healthy HIV-negative adults with no recently reported acute infections or vaccinations. All donors were Caucasian adults living in Nashville, Tennessee, USA. CD4+ T cells were enriched by magnetic negative selection; naive cells were then positively selected on CD45RA, and the negative fraction formed the memory subset. Blood was obtained by leukapheresis, after which PBMCs were separated by Ficoll-Histopaque density gradient centrifugation and cryopreserved in liquid nitrogen vapor phase. Purity and quantity of every magnetically sorted T cell population were checked by analytical flow cytometry. From each sorted fraction, genomic DNA was isolated and quantified by UV absorbance on a Nanodrop 2000c. Comment on this clone: Its antigen remains unidentified. No much larger clone exists at a distance of one base, and base qualities are not known.

V loses 10 bases of germline sequence and J loses 4 bases, and the interval between the two ends is 13 bases. CDR1 and CDR2 were assigned from the germline V gene (reference sequence) as MNHNY and SVGAGI. Reading from cysteine to phenylalanine, the CDR3 counts 12 amino acids. Only the CDR3 region is kept as DNA, spanning 36 bases read in frame from base 1. TCR CDR3 regions were amplified from genomic DNA by multiplex PCR using the deep immunoSEQ assay. Extracted genomic DNA from each cell subset was distributed evenly across all wells of several immunoSEQ 96-well plates, and each plate was treated as a replicate. For sorted subsets, each replicate PCR was loaded with roughly 200 ng genomic DNA, equivalent to roughly 30,000 T cell genomes. The purified libraries were quantified using a Qubit 3.0 fluorometer, sized with a Bioanalyzer 2100, and then quantified again using the KAPA Library Quantification kit. Every immunoSEQ 96-well plate was sequenced on a separate single-read 150-cycle Illumina NextSeq 550 flow cell. The paper's processing steps were these. Because the immunoSEQ output included only junctional sequences and no quality scores, the filtering could not be the same as the filtering used for full-length reads. To assign V/J genes and CDR3, sequences were annotated against IMGT germline references using PyIR, a Python wrapper for IgBLAST v1.9. Reads were removed for weak V/J assignments (E-value above 1e-6), missing CDR3, stop codons, out-of-frame junctions, or ambiguous translated residues. V3J clonotypes were defined as sequences sharing an identical inferred V gene, J gene, and CDR3 amino acid sequence. The percentage overlap between two repertoires was calculated by dividing the number of shared unique clonotypes by the size of the smaller repertoire. Repertoire richness was assessed with RTK rarefaction, the Chao1 estimator, and Recon v2.1 estimates of unobserved clonotypes. For all TCRbeta clonotypes obtained by the gDNA method from four donors, generation probabilities were computed with OLGA. Not all clones reach the TCRdb copy of this immuneACCESS table, which keeps in-frame sequences only. Checked studies attribute under half of the gap to unresolved V genes and leave the rest unexplained. That table gives V, J and clone size, and the DNA gave D and trimming. The sample table holds nearly 750,000 clones, of which 55% to 80% were seen once. The leading ten clones occupy more than 1.5% of the sample.

The receptor was derived from a woman aged 25 to 39 in good health. Sample: memory CD4+ T cells sorted from blood. The cell subset or site label, as the study defines it: CD45RA-negative fraction. Recombination connected TRBV6-6 to TRBJ1-2, and TRBD1 may be the D gene, going by 6 matching bases. This receptor has the CDR3 CATATGFYGYTF. In nucleotide form, the sequence is TGTGCCACGGCCACAGGGTTCTATGGCTACACCTTC.